In its sample, the clone carrying this T cell receptor beta chain was seen a few times. Per the study methods: Amplification of reference gene primers was used by the study to estimate nucleated cell counts. Profiled with immunoSEQ multiplex PCR; TCRdb holds only in-frame clones, not every one. That table supplies the V and J calls and clone size; D and trimming were determined from the DNA. The sample records more than 300,000 clones, roughly 90% being singletons. These data are taken from a study of blood T cell repertoires in COVID-19. Looking at the study overall: Sites in the United States, Italy and Spain provided acute and convalescent COVID-19 samples.

Participants spanned ages about 18 to 90 years and resided in about 24 US areas. People in the exposed group encountered a COVID-19 case within 2 weeks before entering the study. The length of the CDR3 is 13 residues. Germline CDR1 SGHAT, CDR2 FQNNGV. V lost 1 base, J lost 0 bases, and 3 bases lay in between. The material sequenced was PBMCs or T cells enriched from blood (not recorded which). The TCR comes from a woman aged 30 to 39 who had been exposed to COVID-19. V usage is TRBV11-2 and J usage is TRBJ1-2; D unclear. CDR3 loop: CASSLAANYGYTF. The CDR3 DNA reads as TGTGCCAGCAGCTTAGCAGCTAACTATGGCTACACCTTC.